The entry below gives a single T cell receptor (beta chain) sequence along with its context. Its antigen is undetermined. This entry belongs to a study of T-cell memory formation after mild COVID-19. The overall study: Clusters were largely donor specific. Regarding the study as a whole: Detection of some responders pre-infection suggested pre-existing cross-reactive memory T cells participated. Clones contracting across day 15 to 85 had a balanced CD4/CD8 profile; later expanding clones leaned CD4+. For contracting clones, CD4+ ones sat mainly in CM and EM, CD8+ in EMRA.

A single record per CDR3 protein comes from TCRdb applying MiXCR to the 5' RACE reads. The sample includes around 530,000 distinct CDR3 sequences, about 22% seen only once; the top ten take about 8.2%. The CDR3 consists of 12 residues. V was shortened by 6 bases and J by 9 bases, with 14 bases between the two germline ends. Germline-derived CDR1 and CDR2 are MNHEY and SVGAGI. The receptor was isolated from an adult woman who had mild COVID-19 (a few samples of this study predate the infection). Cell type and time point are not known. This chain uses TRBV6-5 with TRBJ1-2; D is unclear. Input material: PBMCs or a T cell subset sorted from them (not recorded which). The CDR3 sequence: CASSPGGGSYTF. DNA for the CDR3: TGTGCCAGCAGCCCCGGCGGCGGGAGCTACACCTTC.